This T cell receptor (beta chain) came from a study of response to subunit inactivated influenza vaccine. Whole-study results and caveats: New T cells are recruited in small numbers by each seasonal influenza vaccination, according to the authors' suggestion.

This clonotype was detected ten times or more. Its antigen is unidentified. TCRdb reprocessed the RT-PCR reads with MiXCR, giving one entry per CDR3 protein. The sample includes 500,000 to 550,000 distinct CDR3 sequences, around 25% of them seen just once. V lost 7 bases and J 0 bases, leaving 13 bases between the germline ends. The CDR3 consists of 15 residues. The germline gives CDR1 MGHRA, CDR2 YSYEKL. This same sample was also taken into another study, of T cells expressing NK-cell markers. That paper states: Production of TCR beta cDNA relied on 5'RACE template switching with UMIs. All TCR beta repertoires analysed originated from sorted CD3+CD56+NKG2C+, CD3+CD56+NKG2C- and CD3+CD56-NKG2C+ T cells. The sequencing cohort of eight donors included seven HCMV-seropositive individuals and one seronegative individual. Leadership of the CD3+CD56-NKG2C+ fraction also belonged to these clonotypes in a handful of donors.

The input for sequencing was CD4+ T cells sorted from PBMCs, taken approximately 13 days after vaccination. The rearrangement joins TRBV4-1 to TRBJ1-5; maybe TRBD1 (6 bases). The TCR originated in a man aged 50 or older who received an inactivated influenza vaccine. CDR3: CASKTGFYSNQPQHF. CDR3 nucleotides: TGCGCCAGCAAAACAGGGTTCTATAGCAATCAGCCCCAGCATTTT.